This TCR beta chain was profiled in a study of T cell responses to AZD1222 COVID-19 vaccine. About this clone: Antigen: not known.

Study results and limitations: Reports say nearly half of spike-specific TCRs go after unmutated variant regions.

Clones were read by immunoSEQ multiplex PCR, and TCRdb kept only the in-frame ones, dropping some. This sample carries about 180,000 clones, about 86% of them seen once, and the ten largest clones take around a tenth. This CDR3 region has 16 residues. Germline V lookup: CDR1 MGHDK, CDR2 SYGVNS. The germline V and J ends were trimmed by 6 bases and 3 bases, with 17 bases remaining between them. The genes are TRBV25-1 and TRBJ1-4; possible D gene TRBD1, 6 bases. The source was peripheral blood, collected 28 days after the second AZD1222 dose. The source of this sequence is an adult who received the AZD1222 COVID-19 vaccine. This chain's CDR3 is CASRGYDNRANEKLFF. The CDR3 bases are TGTGCCAGCAGGGGCTACGACAACAGGGCTAATGAAAAACTGTTTTTT.